This T cell receptor (beta chain) comes out of a study of blood T cells in healthy people across ages. Study results and limitations: Among T cells, TCR beta diversity per million cells dropped roughly linearly as age rose. CMV status of donors was unknown, possibly confounding expanded clonotype changes.

The CDR3 sequence is 13 residues long. V gave up 5 bases and J gave up 4 bases, with 8 bases separating them. Concerning this clonotype: Its antigen is currently unknown.

Sample-barcoded 5' priming and a J-beta primer mix drove a second PCR of roughly 6 to 12 cycles. From the 5' RACE reads, TCRdb called clonotypes with MiXCR, one entry per CDR3 protein. The table includes about 800,000 distinct CDR3 sequences, more than 20% detected once. In addition, the sample was reused for a study of T cells of mothers and their children. That source adds: Versus unrelated pairs, overlap was slightly higher in related mother-child pairs, without reaching significance.

V is TRBV12-3 or TRBV12-4 and J is TRBJ1-4; a weak D match, TRBD1 (5 bases). The source is a boy between 5 and 17 years old in good health. Source material: blood. The CDR3 DNA sequence: TGTGCCAGCAGTAGGGACGATAATGAAAAACTGTTTTTT. Translating gives CASSRDDNEKLFF.